The next 27 T cell receptor beta chains were all read from a single sample in a study of T cell repertoires in cytomegalovirus infection. TCRdb re-derived calls from the reads in MiXCR, one entry per CDR3 protein. The sample shows around 440,000 distinct CDR3 sequences, roughly 10% of them seen only once. Sequencing was carried out using PBMCs. The receptors come from a human donor in good health (CMV status not recorded). Some clones in this sample may be carry-over from other donors' samples.

In its sample, this clonotype was seen once. This rearrangement joins TRBV29-1 to TRBJ1-2; possibly TRBD1 for D (5 bases). Trimming shortened V by 2 bases and J by 7 bases, and 5 bases separated the two germline ends. Per germline, CDR1 SQVTM and CDR2 ANQGSEA. The CDR3 consists of 10 residues. The CDR3 region has the DNA TGCAGCGTTGAACAGGGTGGCTACACCTTC. Translating it yields CSVEQGGYTF.

This clonotype showed up many times. V usage is TRBV7-2 and J usage is TRBJ2-3; possibly TRBD1 for D (5 bases). Germline values: CDR1 SGHTA, CDR2 FQGNSA. The CDR3 is 13 residues long. V lost 5 bases, J lost 4 bases, and 10 bases lay in between. CDR3 amino acids: CASSTRVADTQYF. The DNA for the CDR3 is TGTGCCAGCAGCACCAGGGTAGCAGATACGCAGTATTTT.

Many counts were recorded for this clonotype. CDR3 nucleotides: TGCGCCAGCAGCTTCCGGGACCGGGGGAGAGAGCAGTTCTTC. This encodes CASSFRDRGREQFF. The rearrangement joins TRBV4-1 to TRBJ2-1; a weak D match, TRBD2 (6 bases). Deletions cut 5 bases from V and 10 bases from J, with 18 bases between. CDR1 and CDR2 from the germline V gene are MGHRA and YSYEKL. There are 14 residues in the CDR3.

This clonotype was observed a handful of times. The CDR3 is CATSRDIQARSYEQYF. CDR3 in DNA: TGTGCCACCAGCAGAGATATACAGGCTCGGTCCTACGAGCAGTACTTC. The chain joins TRBV15 to TRBJ2-7, with D perhaps TRBD1 (5 bases). The CDR3 contains 16 residues. The germline V gene encodes CDR1 LNHNV and CDR2 YYDKDF (reference sequence). Trimming took 0 bases from V and 1 from J, leaving 13 bases between them.

This clonotype was recorded at least ten times. This chain joins TRBV7-2 and TRBJ2-7; D perhaps matches TRBD1 (5 bases). This CDR3 spans 14 amino acids. Per the germline V gene, CDR1 is SGHTA and CDR2 is FQGNSA. Between the trimmed V and J ends, which lost 4 bases and 7 bases, there was a span of 17 bases. The CDR3 region has the DNA TGTGCCAGCAGCTCCTATATGGCTAGGGGTGAGCAGTACTTC. It encodes CASSSYMARGEQYF.

The table lists this clonotype with a few counts. The rearrangement joins TRBV18 to TRBJ2-2, with TRBD2 as a possible D gene (5 bases). The CDR3 is 14 amino acids. The germline V gene encodes CDR1 KGHSH and CDR2 LQKENI. The V gene lost 1 base and the J gene lost 5 bases, with 8 bases spanning the gap. The CDR3 nucleotides read TGTGCCAGCTCACCACTCGAGGGAACCGGGGAGCTGTTTTTT. Protein product: CASSPLEGTGELFF.

In its sample, this clonotype was seen many times. The genes are TRBV20-1 and TRBJ1-6; 7 bases are a match to TRBD1. The CDR3 contains 15 residues. Germline CDR1 and CDR2: DFQATT and SNEGSKA (reference sequence). V lost 6 bases, J lost 9 bases, and 14 bases stayed unmatched. CDR3 sequence (DNA): TGCAGTGCCCGGAGAGGGGGACAGAGATCTTCACCCCTCCACTTT. Residues: CSARRGGQRSSPLHF.

This clonotype showed up many times. V gene TRBV20-1 combines with J gene TRBJ2-7, with 8 bases matching TRBD1. Germline V gene lookup returns CDR1 DFQATT and CDR2 SNEGSKA (reference sequence). V was clipped by 1 base and J by 3 bases; unmatched bases: 8. CDR3 length equals 15 residues. CDR3 sequence reads: CSARGPGQEDYEQYF. CDR3 in DNA: TGCAGTGCTAGAGGCCCGGGACAGGAAGACTACGAGCAGTACTTC.

This clonotype was seen a few times. The chain joins TRBV5-6 to TRBJ2-7; no firm D call. CDR1 and CDR2 (germline): SGHDT, YYEEEE. The CDR3 extends over 12 amino acids. V dropped 4 bases and J dropped 3 bases, with 8 bases sitting between them. CDR3: CASSRINYEQYF. The DNA for the CDR3 is TGTGCCAGCAGCCGGATCAACTACGAGCAGTACTTC. Full variable domain (outside the CDR3, taken from reference TRBV5-6 and TRBJ2-7): DAGVTQSPTHLIKTRGQQVTLRCSPKSGHDTVSWYQQALGQGPQFIFQYYEEEERQRGNFPDRFSGHQFPNYSSELNVNALLLGDSALYLCASSRINYEQYFGPGTRLTVT.

The genes are TRBV2 and TRBJ2-7; possible D gene TRBD1, 6 bases. Germline V gene sequence: CDR1 SNHLY, CDR2 FYNNEI. The CDR3 has 14 amino acids. V was pared by 5 bases and J by 3 bases, with 14 bases between. CDR3 residues: CASSRQAPFYEQYF. The CDR3 DNA reads as TGTGCCAGCAGTCGACAGGCTCCCTTCTACGAGCAGTACTTC.

This clonotype was detected only a few times. V and J are TRBV23-1 and TRBJ1-5; weak D call: TRBD1 (6 bases). TRBV23-1 is flagged as an ORF with uncertain function. The CDR3 contains 17 residues. The V and J ends lost 0 bases and 1 base respectively, with 13 bases between them. The CDR3 nucleotides are TGCGCCAGCAGTCAATCGAGCCACAGGGCGAGCAATCAGCCCCAGCATTTT. Translation: CASSQSSHRASNQPQHF.

This clonotype was counted at least ten times. The rearrangement joins TRBV10-3 to TRBJ2-5; the D call may be TRBD1 or TRBD2 (5 bases each). The CDR3 consists of 13 residues. Germline V gene data show CDR1 as ENHRY and CDR2 as SYGVKD. The V gene lost 6 bases and the J gene lost 3 bases, with 11 bases spanning the gap. CDR3 sequence: CAISGRGEETQYF. The CDR3 DNA sequence: TGTGCCATCAGCGGGCGAGGGGAAGAGACCCAGTACTTC.

This clonotype was counted ten times or more. The chain employs TRBV7-3 and TRBJ2-2; no clear D gene. The V end lost 5 bases, the J end lost 2 bases, and 9 bases lay between the germline ends. CDR1 is SGHTA, CDR2 FQGTGA, per germline. The CDR3 is 14 residues long. The CDR3 DNA sequence: TGTGCCAGCAGCCCGTTGCGCAACACCGGGGAGCTGTTTTTT. This encodes CASSPLRNTGELFF.

The table lists this clonotype with many counts. The chain joins TRBV2 to TRBJ2-7; TRBD1 is a possible D gene (7 bases). Per germline, CDR1 SNHLY and CDR2 FYNNEI. The V and J ends lost 4 bases and 1 base respectively, with 11 bases between them. This CDR3 spans 14 amino acids. Written as DNA, the CDR3 is TGTGCCAGCAGTGGGACAGGAGGGTCCTACGAGCAGTACTTC. Protein sequence: CASSGTGGSYEQYF.

This clonotype was recorded at least ten times. This sequence joins TRBV29-1 and TRBJ1-2; 7 bases align to TRBD1. Trimming removed 4 bases from V and 4 bases from J; junction bases left unmatched: 6. This CDR3 is 13 amino acids long. Germline V gene lookup returns CDR1 SQVTM and CDR2 ANQGSEA. The CDR3 DNA sequence: TGCAGCGTTGGGGGACAGAGCCTCTATGGCTACACCTTC. This gives the protein CSVGGQSLYGYTF. The variable domain in full, completed from reference TRBV29-1 and TRBJ1-2, reads SAVISQKPSRDICQRGTSLTIQCQVDSQVTMMFWYRQQPGQSLTLIATANQGSEATYESGFVIDKFPISRPNLTFSTLTVSNMSPEDSSIYLCSVGGQSLYGYTFGSGTRLTVV.

This clonotype was seen a handful of times. This chain uses TRBV2 with TRBJ2-7; D tentatively fits TRBD1 or TRBD2 (5 bases each). The germline gives CDR1 SNHLY, CDR2 FYNNEI. Trimming shortened V by 7 bases and J by 0 bases, and 13 bases separated the two germline ends. This CDR3 contains 14 residues. CDR3 bases: TGTGCCAGCAACACCGGGGACGGCTCCTACGAGCAGTACTTC. It codes for CASNTGDGSYEQYF.

In this sample, this clonotype turned up many times. The gene calls are TRBV12-3 or TRBV12-4 and TRBJ2-3, with a tentative D call TRBD2 (5 bases). This CDR3 contains 13 residues. V dropped 5 bases and J dropped 6 bases, with 12 bases sitting between them. Here the CDR3 reads CASSALRGDTQYF. The CDR3 DNA reads TGTGCCAGCAGTGCCCTCCGAGGGGATACGCAGTATTTT.

This clonotype has at least ten counts. J is TRBJ2-1 and V is TRBV7-8; the match to TRBD2 covers 13 bases. The CDR3 is made up of 16 amino acids. The germline gives CDR1 SGHVS, CDR2 FQNEAQ. J lost 8 bases, V lost 3 bases, and 7 bases had no gene match. CDR3 in DNA: TGTGCCAGCAGCTTCCATCCCGGACTAGCGGGAGATGAGCAGTTCTTC. Its protein is CASSFHPGLAGDEQFF.

V gene TRBV29-1 combines with J gene TRBJ1-4; 7 positions match TRBD1. This CDR3 is built from 13 residues. CDR1 SQVTM and CDR2 ANQGSEA come from the germline V gene. The V and J ends lost 8 bases and 5 bases, in that order; junction bases with no gene match: 8. This CDR3 is CSSRDSPNEKLFF. In nucleotides, the CDR3 is TGCAGCTCTCGGGACAGCCCAAATGAAAAACTGTTTTTT. The full variable domain, completed using reference TRBV29-1 and TRBJ1-4, is SAVISQKPSRDICQRGTSLTIQCQVDSQVTMMFWYRQQPGQSLTLIATANQGSEATYESGFVIDKFPISRPNLTFSTLTVSNMSPEDSSIYLCSSRDSPNEKLFFGSGTQLSVL.

At least ten counts were recorded for this clonotype. The chain joins TRBV4-1 to TRBJ2-7; TRBD1 agrees at 7 bases. V lost 4 bases to trimming and J lost 4 bases; unmatched junction nucleotides: 10. The CDR3 runs 15 residues. Germline-derived CDR1 and CDR2 are MGHRA and YSYEKL. The chain's CDR3 is CASSPRDSSAYEQYF. In nucleotides, the CDR3 is TGCGCCAGCAGCCCTCGGGACAGCAGCGCATACGAGCAGTACTTC.

This clonotype was picked up many times. The chain joins TRBV2 to TRBJ1-2, with a weak D call TRBD1 (5 bases). The CDR3 has 13 residues. Deletions cut 3 bases from V and 4 bases from J, with 9 bases between. From germline, CDR1 is SNHLY and CDR2 FYNNEI. The CDR3 sequence is CASSELTVYGYTF. The CDR3 DNA follows: TGTGCCAGCAGTGAGCTGACAGTCTATGGCTACACCTTC.

A note on this clonotype: One end of the junction fails to match germline, which may point to a read error. The CDR3 loop reads CAWRAKDRKLF. The CDR3 DNA is TGTGCCTGGAGGGCGAAGGACAGGAAGCTTTTT. The gene calls are TRBV30 and TRBJ1-4, with TRBD1 matching over 7 bases. CDR1 is GTSNPN, CDR2 SVGIG, per germline (reference sequence). There are 11 residues in the CDR3. Full variable domain (missing parts from reference TRBV30 and TRBJ1-4): SQTIHQWPATLVQPVGSPLSLECTVEGTSNPNLYWYRQAAGRGLQLLFYSVGIGQISSEVPQNLSASRPQDRQFILSSKKLLLSDSGFYLCAWRAKDRKLFGSGTQLSVL.

This clonotype was detected many times. A much larger clone lies one base from this, so it may be a read error. The chain is built from TRBV7-9 and TRBJ1-5, with D maybe TRBD1 (5 bases). CDR1 is SEHNR and CDR2 is FQNEAQ in the germline V gene (reference sequence). V lost 5 bases to trimming and J lost 3 bases, with 8 bases between them. The CDR3 totals 13 residues. CDR3 sequence (DNA): TGTGCCAGCAGCCCGGACACCAATCAGCCCCAGCATTTT. Its protein is CASSPDTNQPQHF.

This clonotype was seen ten or more times. This chain connects TRBV6-1 to TRBJ2-5, with D unresolved. The CDR3 sequence is 13 residues long. The V and J ends lost 2 bases and 3 bases respectively, with 7 bases between them. Germline values: CDR1 MNHNS, CDR2 SASEGT. DNA of the CDR3: TGTGCCAGCAGTGAAACTTACAAAGAGACCCAGTACTTC. This translates into CASSETYKETQYF.

The table lists this clonotype with a few counts. This sequence joins TRBV3-1 and TRBJ1-1; a possible D gene is TRBD1 (6 bases). The germline V gene encodes CDR1 LGHDT and CDR2 YNNKEL (reference sequence). V lost 1 base and J lost 0, with 18 bases in between. There are 18 residues in the CDR3. CDR3: CASSQASLETGMNTEAFF. In DNA form, the CDR3 reads TGTGCCAGCAGCCAAGCCTCGTTGGAGACAGGAATGAACACTGAAGCTTTCTTT. The full variable domain, in which reference TRBV3-1 and TRBJ1-1 provide the parts outside the CDR3, is DTAVSQTPKYLVTQMGNDKSIKCEQNLGHDTMYWYKQDSKKFLKIMFSYNNKELIINETVPNRFSPKSPDKAHLNLHINSLELGDSAVYFCASSQASLETGMNTEAFFGQGTRLTVV.

This rearrangement joins TRBV5-1 to TRBJ1-2; D is uncertain. The CDR3 loop spans 13 amino acids. The germline gives CDR1 SGHRS, CDR2 YFSETQ. The V end was cut by 4 bases, the J end by 5 bases, with 12 bases between. The CDR3 DNA is TGCGCCAGCAGCATGGGATTTACTTATGGCTACACCTTC. This encodes CASSMGFTYGYTF. Full variable domain (outside the CDR3, taken from reference TRBV5-1 and TRBJ1-2): KAGVTQTPRYLIKTRGQQVTLSCSPISGHRSVSWYQQTPGQGLQFLFEYFSETQRNKGNFPGRFSGRQFSNSRSEMNVSTLELGDSALYLCASSMGFTYGYTFGSGTRLTVV.

V gene TRBV6-1 combines with J gene TRBJ1-1, with TRBD1 identical over 9 bases. V lost 2 bases and J lost 1; bases outside the gene matches: 8. The CDR3 totals 17 residues. The germline V gene has CDR1 MNHNS and CDR2 SASEGT. This CDR3 reads CASSERHRDRENTEAFF. In DNA, the CDR3 is TGTGCCAGCAGTGAAAGACACCGGGACAGGGAGAACACTGAAGCTTTCTTT.